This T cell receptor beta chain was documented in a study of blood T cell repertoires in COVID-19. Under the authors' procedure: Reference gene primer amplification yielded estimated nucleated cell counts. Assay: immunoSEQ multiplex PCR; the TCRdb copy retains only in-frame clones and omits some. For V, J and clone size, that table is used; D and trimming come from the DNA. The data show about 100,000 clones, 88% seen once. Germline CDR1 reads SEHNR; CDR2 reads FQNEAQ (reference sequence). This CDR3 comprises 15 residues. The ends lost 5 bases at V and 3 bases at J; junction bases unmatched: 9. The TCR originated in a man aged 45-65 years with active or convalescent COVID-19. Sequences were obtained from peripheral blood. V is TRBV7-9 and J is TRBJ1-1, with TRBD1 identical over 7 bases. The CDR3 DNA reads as TGTGCCAGCAGCCCAGACAGGGTCCGGGACACTGAAGCTTTCTTT. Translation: CASSPDRVRDTEAFF. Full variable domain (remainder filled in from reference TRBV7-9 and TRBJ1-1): DTGVSQNPRHKITKRGQNVTFRCDPISEHNRLYWYRQTLGQGPEFLTYFQNEAQLEKSRLLSDRFSAERPKGSFSTLEIQRTEQGDSAMYLCASSPDRVRDTEAFFGQGTRLTVV.